Below are 28 T cell receptor beta chains sequenced from a single sample in a study of T cells in Graves' hyperthyroidism and ophthalmopathy. Researchers took RNA transcripts and amplified the TCR beta CDR3 regions from them. The TCR CDR3 first-round RT-PCR relied on the HTBI primer set. In TCRdb, the multiplex PCR reads were re-called with MiXCR into one record per CDR3 protein. The sample lists nearly 600,000 distinct CDR3 sequences, over 12% seen once, with roughly 7.1% in the top ten. Sequencing input: blood. The receptors here all came from a young woman with Graves' ophthalmopathy.

This clonotype was counted between two and nine times. V is TRBV2 and J is TRBJ2-7; D is unresolved. Trimming pared 8 bases from V and 5 bases from J, leaving 13 bases between. Germline loops: CDR1 SNHLY, CDR2 FYNNEI. There are 12 residues in the CDR3. The CDR3, as DNA: TGTGCCAGCGAACGCGAGGCCCACGAGCAGTACTTC. This encodes CASEREAHEQYF.

This clonotype was detected once. A read error is possible here, since a much larger clone lies one base away. The conserved final phenylalanine or tryptophan is absent from the CDR3, which likely points to a read error. The chain carries TRBV20-1 and TRBJ1-2; 8 nucleotides match TRBD1. V lost 5 bases to trimming and J lost 1 base; unmatched junction nucleotides: 12. The germline V gene has CDR1 DFQATT and CDR2 SNEGSKA (reference sequence). The length of the CDR3 is 16 residues. CDR3 sequence reads: CSAPGTGRGINYGYTL. CDR3 DNA sequence: TGCAGTGCTCCCGGGACAGGCCGCGGGATTAACTATGGCTACACCTTA.

A few counts support this clonotype. This sequence may be a read error, since a much larger clone differs from it by one base. The chain carries TRBV6-5 and TRBJ1-1; D gene ambiguous. CDR1 is MNHEY, CDR2 SVGAGI, per germline. The CDR3 consists of 15 residues. Trimming stripped 2 bases from V and 6 bases from J, with 16 bases between. The DNA for the CDR3 is TGTGCCAGCAGTTACCCCATCCGATCAGCCGCTGAAGCTTTCTTT. Its translation: CASSYPIRSAAEAFF.

The gene calls are TRBV28 and TRBJ2-7; possible D gene TRBD1, 9 bases. The CDR3 length is 17 residues. V lost 6 bases and J lost 0, with 21 bases in between. Germline loops: CDR1 MDHEN, CDR2 SYDVKM. CDR3 DNA: TGTGCCAGCAGGCTCCCGGGGGGGACAGGGATCTCCTACGAGCAGTACTTC. It is translated as CASRLPGGTGISYEQYF.

This clonotype was observed many times. This chain uses TRBV11-3 with TRBJ2-1; D not resolved. V was shortened by 1 base and J by 12 bases, with 13 bases between the two germline ends. Germline-derived CDR1 and CDR2 are SGHNT and YENEEA. The CDR3 spans 13 residues. The DNA for the CDR3 is TGTGCCAGCAGCTTAGCGGCGGCCTCGTCGCAGTTCTTC. Amino acids: CASSLAAASSQFF.

Ten or more counts support this clonotype. The chain couples TRBV6-1 to TRBJ2-3; 10 bases agree with TRBD1. This CDR3 comprises 15 residues. J was trimmed by 3 bases and V by 5 bases; bases with no gene match: 5. Germline V gene sequence: CDR1 MNHNS, CDR2 SASEGT. The CDR3 sequence: CASSYRDRGTDTQYF. The DNA of the CDR3 is TGTGCCAGCAGTTATAGGGACAGGGGAACAGATACGCAGTATTTT.

In its sample, this clonotype was seen many times. The rearrangement links TRBV20-1 to TRBJ1-1; D remains ambiguous. Trimming removed 0 bases from V and 10 bases from J, with 9 bases in between. This CDR3 has 11 residues. Germline V gene lookup returns CDR1 DFQATT and CDR2 SNEGSKA (reference sequence). The CDR3 loop reads CSARDEAPAFF. CDR3 in DNA: TGCAGTGCTAGAGATGAAGCCCCAGCTTTCTTT.

V gene TRBV24-1 combines with J gene TRBJ2-7; D is perhaps TRBD1 (6 bases). The V end was cut by 5 bases, the J end by 8 bases, with 21 bases between. CDR1 and CDR2 from the germline V gene are KGHDR and SFDVKD. CDR3 length: 15 residues. The CDR3 sequence is CATSAADTGSLQQYF. CDR3 DNA: TGTGCCACCAGTGCAGCGGATACAGGGTCGCTACAGCAGTACTTC.

The rearrangement uses TRBV9 and TRBJ1-6, with TRBD1 as a possible D gene (5 bases). V was clipped by 0 bases and J by 9 bases, with 13 bases between them. Germline assignment: CDR1 SGDLS and CDR2 YYNGEE. The CDR3 runs 15 residues. As DNA, the CDR3 is TGTGCCAGCAGCGTAGAAGAGGGACCCATTTCACCCCTCCACTTT. It is translated as CASSVEEGPISPLHF.

This clonotype was detected a few times. For the CDR3, the DNA is TGTGCCACCAGCGGTGGACAAATCTCTGGAAACACCATATATTTT. This translates into CATSGGQISGNTIYF. This rearrangement joins TRBV15 to TRBJ1-3; D perhaps matches TRBD1 (5 bases). Trimming cost V 5 bases and J 0 bases, with 11 bases left between them. CDR3 length: 15 amino acids. Germline V gene lookup returns CDR1 LNHNV and CDR2 YYDKDF (reference sequence).

This clonotype was counted ten times or more. The chain employs TRBV27 and TRBJ2-3; 9 bases match TRBD1. The CDR3 contains 17 residues. From germline, CDR1 is MNHEY and CDR2 SMNVEV (reference sequence). Trimming cost V 3 bases and J 3 bases; bases outside gene matches: 10. The CDR3: CASSFVNPGTGTDTQYF. The CDR3 DNA reads TGTGCCAGCAGTTTTGTAAACCCCGGGACAGGGACAGATACGCAGTATTTT.

This clonotype was seen only a few times. The V and J genes are TRBV30 and TRBJ2-7; D gene uncertain. V was clipped by 2 bases and J by 0 bases, with 8 bases between them. Germline V gene data show CDR1 as GTSNPN and CDR2 as SVGIG (reference sequence). This CDR3 has 13 residues. The CDR3 is CAWSSVISYEQYF. CDR3 bases: TGTGCCTGGAGTTCCGTAATCTCCTACGAGCAGTACTTC.

This clonotype was found many times. The chain couples TRBV12-3 or TRBV12-4 to TRBJ2-7, with 7 nucleotides matching TRBD1. V trimming: 3 bases; J trimming: 6 bases; junction bases outside the gene matches: 11. This CDR3 spans 15 amino acids. The CDR3 DNA reads as TGTGCCAGCAGTTTGGACCAGGACAGGTTGATCGAGCAGTACTTC. It translates to CASSLDQDRLIEQYF.

This clonotype has a count of ten or more. The chain combines TRBV27 with TRBJ2-7; possible D gene TRBD2, 5 bases. Between the trimmed V and J ends, which lost 4 bases and 6 bases, there was a span of 22 bases. The CDR3 loop spans 16 amino acids. The V gene's germline CDR1 is MNHEY and CDR2 SMNVEV (reference sequence). CDR3 region: CASSSTPDGLGSEQYF. The CDR3 region has the DNA TGTGCCAGCAGTTCTACGCCGGACGGCCTGGGGAGCGAGCAGTACTTC.

In its sample, this clonotype was seen many times. The V gene is TRBV19, the J gene TRBJ1-5, with D perhaps TRBD1 (5 bases). V was clipped by 6 bases and J by 2 bases, with 23 bases between them. The CDR3 spans 18 residues. Germline CDR1 reads LNHDA; CDR2 reads SQIVND (reference sequence). The CDR3 spells CASSSPESRAGGNQPQHF. The DNA of the CDR3 is TGTGCCAGTAGCAGCCCCGAATCCAGGGCGGGAGGCAATCAGCCCCAGCATTTT.

The chain has TRBV7-9 and TRBJ2-4, with 10 bases matching TRBD2. Germline CDR1 reads SEHNR; CDR2 reads FQNEAQ (reference sequence). CDR3 length: 17 residues. The ends lost 5 bases at V and 8 bases at J; junction bases unmatched: 15. CDR3 DNA sequence: TGTGCCAGCAGCGCCGTAGCGGGAGGCGCGGGCCCTGACATTCAGTACTTC. The encoded protein is CASSAVAGGAGPDIQYF.

This chain uses TRBV9 with TRBJ1-1; 8 bases are a match to TRBD1. V lost 4 bases and J lost 1; bases outside the gene matches: 9. CDR1 is SGDLS, CDR2 YYNGEE, per germline. This CDR3 contains 16 residues. The CDR3 DNA reads TGTGCCAGCAGCCCCCCGAACGGACAGGGGAACACTGAAGCTTTCTTT. Translated, it gives CASSPPNGQGNTEAFF.

This clonotype was observed at least ten times. The chain couples TRBV20-1 to TRBJ1-4; a possible D gene is TRBD1 (5 bases). Trimming took 3 bases from V and 7 from J, leaving 9 bases between them. The CDR3 is 12 residues long. The germline V gene has CDR1 DFQATT and CDR2 SNEGSKA (reference sequence). CDR3 bases: TGCAGTGCTAGTACCGGGACTGAAAAACTGTTTTTT. Encoded protein: CSASTGTEKLFF.

This clonotype was seen at least ten times. The V call is TRBV7-9, the J call TRBJ2-5, with 9 bases lining up with TRBD1. The germline CDR1 and CDR2 sequences are SEHNR and FQNEAQ (reference sequence). V was pared by 2 bases and J by 5 bases, with 9 bases of the junction left unmatched. The CDR3 contains 16 residues. CDR3 in amino acids: CASSLTSSGQGETQYF. In DNA form, the CDR3 reads TGTGCCAGCAGCTTAACCTCCTCGGGACAGGGTGAGACCCAGTACTTC.

As concerns this clonotype: An end of the junction differs from the germline gene, which may be a read error. The rearrangement joins TRBV5-1 to TRBJ2-2, with D hard to call. Germline V gene sequence: CDR1 SGHRS, CDR2 YFSETQ. The CDR3 loop spans 13 amino acids. CDR3 protein: CAGSLAPTGELFF. The DNA of the CDR3 is TGCGCCGGCAGCTTGGCTCCCACCGGGGAGCTGTTTTTT.

In its sample, this clonotype was seen many times. This chain connects TRBV7-3 to TRBJ2-7, with D uncertain. The V end lost 1 base, the J end lost 0 bases, and 10 bases lay between the germline ends. The germline CDR1 and CDR2 sequences are SGHTA and FQGTGA. The CDR3 is made up of 15 amino acids. The CDR3 DNA is TGTGCCAGCAGCTTAAAGGCGGCGAGCTCCTACGAGCAGTACTTC. It encodes CASSLKAASSYEQYF.

This clonotype was seen ten or more times. V and J are TRBV2 and TRBJ2-7, with 11 nucleotides matching TRBD2. The CDR3 is 16 amino acids. V lost 4 bases to trimming and J lost 5 bases; unmatched junction nucleotides: 10. CDR1 and CDR2 (germline): SNHLY, FYNNEI. The CDR3: CASSGETSGRMDEQYF. As DNA, the CDR3 is TGTGCCAGCAGTGGAGAAACTAGCGGGAGAATGGACGAGCAGTACTTC.

This clonotype has only a few counts. This chain joins TRBV7-6 and TRBJ2-7, with D perhaps TRBD2 (6 bases). The CDR3 runs to 16 residues. CDR1 is SGHVS and CDR2 is FNYEAQ in the germline V gene. V was clipped by 3 bases and J by 5 bases, with 20 bases between them. The CDR3 DNA reads as TGTGCCAGCAGCTTGAAACAGGAGGGGTTAGGTAACGAGCAGTACTTC. The encoded protein is CASSLKQEGLGNEQYF.

This clonotype occurred many times. V usage is TRBV12-3 or TRBV12-4 and J usage is TRBJ2-3; 11 bases are shared with TRBD2. Trimming cost V 3 bases and J 3 bases; bases outside gene matches: 5. CDR3 length: 16 residues. The CDR3 loop is CASSFPGTSGTDTQYF. Written as DNA, the CDR3 is TGTGCCAGCAGTTTCCCCGGGACTAGCGGTACAGATACGCAGTATTTT.

The chain has TRBV20-1 and TRBJ2-5; D gene unclear. V was cut by 5 bases and J by 7 bases, with 17 bases left in between. From germline, CDR1 is DFQATT and CDR2 SNEGSKA (reference sequence). CDR3 length: 13 amino acids. CDR3 in amino acids: CSAGILLTRTQYF. CDR3 bases: TGCAGTGCTGGCATCCTCCTAACCAGGACCCAGTACTTC.

Ten or more counts support this clonotype. CDR3 sequence: CASSIQGVGETQYF. DNA for the CDR3: TGTGCCAGCAGCATACAGGGTGTTGGGGAGACCCAGTACTTC. J is TRBJ2-5 and V is TRBV5-8; possible D gene TRBD1, 6 bases. The CDR3 is 14 amino acids. The germline V gene has CDR1 SGHTS and CDR2 YDEGEE. Trimming removed 4 bases from V and 5 bases from J, with 15 bases in between.

This clonotype has at least ten counts. The V gene is TRBV12-3 or TRBV12-4, the J gene TRBJ1-5; the D gene is possibly TRBD1 (6 bases). CDR3 size: 13 residues. V was shortened by 7 bases and J by 4 bases, with 11 bases between the two germline ends. CDR3 in amino acids: CASTRGRNQPQHF. The CDR3 DNA reads as TGTGCCAGCACCAGGGGCCGAAATCAGCCCCAGCATTTT.

Many counts were recorded for this clonotype. The rearrangement joins TRBV6-5 to TRBJ2-7; D is undetermined. Germline CDR1 reads MNHEY; CDR2 reads SVGAGI. V lost 0 bases and J lost 3, with 9 bases in between. The CDR3 has 14 residues. Written as DNA, the CDR3 is TGTGCCAGCAGTTACTCCCTGGCCGGCTACGAGCAGTACTTC. It yields the protein CASSYSLAGYEQYF.